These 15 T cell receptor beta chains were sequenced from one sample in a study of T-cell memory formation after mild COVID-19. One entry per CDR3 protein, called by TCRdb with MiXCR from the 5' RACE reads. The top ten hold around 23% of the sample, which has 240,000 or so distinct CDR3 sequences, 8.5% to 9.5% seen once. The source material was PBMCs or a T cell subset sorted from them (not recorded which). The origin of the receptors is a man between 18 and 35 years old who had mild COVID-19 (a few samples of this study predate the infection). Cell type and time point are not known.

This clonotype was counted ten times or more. CDR3 protein: CASSLMIVTDTQYF. The CDR3 bases are TGTGCCAGCAGCTTGATGATTGTCACAGATACGCAGTATTTT. The chain is built from TRBV11-2 and TRBJ2-3; D gene ambiguous. V lost 3 bases and J 2 bases, leaving 9 bases between the germline ends. CDR1 SGHAT and CDR2 FQNNGV come from the germline V gene. The CDR3 runs 14 residues.

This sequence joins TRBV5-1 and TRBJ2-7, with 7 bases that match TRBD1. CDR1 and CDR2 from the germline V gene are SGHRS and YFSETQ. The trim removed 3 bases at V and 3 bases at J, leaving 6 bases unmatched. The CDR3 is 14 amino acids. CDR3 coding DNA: TGCGCCAGCAGCTCCCTAGACAGGGTCTACGAGCAGTACTTC. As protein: CASSSLDRVYEQYF.

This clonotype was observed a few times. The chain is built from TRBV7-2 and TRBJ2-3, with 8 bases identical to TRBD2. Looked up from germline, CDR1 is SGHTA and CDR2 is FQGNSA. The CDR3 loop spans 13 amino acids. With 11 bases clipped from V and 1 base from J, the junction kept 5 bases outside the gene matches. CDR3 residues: CALRAGGTDTQYF. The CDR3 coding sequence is TGTGCCCTTCGAGCGGGGGGCACAGATACGCAGTATTTT. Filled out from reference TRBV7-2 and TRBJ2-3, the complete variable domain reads GAGVSQSPSNKVTEKGKDVELRCDPISGHTALYWYRQSLGQGLEFLIYFQGNSAPDKSGLPSDRFSAERTGGSVSTLTIQRTQQEDSAVYLCALRAGGTDTQYFGPGTRLTVL.

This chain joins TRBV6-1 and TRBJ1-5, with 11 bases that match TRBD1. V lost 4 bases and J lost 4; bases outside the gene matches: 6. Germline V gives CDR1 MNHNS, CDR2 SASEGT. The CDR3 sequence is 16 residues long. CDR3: CASSVTGTGGNQPQHF. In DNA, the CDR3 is TGTGCCAGCAGTGTAACCGGGACAGGGGGGAATCAGCCCCAGCATTTT.

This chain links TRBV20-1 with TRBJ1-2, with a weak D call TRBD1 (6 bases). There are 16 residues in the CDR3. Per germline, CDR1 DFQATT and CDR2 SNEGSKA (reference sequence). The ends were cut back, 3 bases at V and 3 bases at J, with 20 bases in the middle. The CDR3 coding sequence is TGCAGTGCTAGGGCGCGCGACAGGAGGTTCGACTATGGCTACACCTTC. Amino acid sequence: CSARARDRRFDYGYTF.

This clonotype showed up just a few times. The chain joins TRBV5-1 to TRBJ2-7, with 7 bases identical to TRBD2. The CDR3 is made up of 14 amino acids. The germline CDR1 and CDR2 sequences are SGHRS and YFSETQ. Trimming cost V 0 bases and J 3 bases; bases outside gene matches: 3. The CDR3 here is CASSLESGNYEQYF. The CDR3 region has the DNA TGCGCCAGCAGCTTGGAGAGCGGGAACTACGAGCAGTACTTC.

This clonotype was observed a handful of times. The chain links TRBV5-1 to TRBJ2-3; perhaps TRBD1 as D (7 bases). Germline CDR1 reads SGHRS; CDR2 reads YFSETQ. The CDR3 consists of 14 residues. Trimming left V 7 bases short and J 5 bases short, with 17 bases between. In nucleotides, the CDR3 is TGCGCCAGCGATCAGGGGGGCCGGGAAGATACGCAGTATTTT. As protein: CASDQGGREDTQYF.

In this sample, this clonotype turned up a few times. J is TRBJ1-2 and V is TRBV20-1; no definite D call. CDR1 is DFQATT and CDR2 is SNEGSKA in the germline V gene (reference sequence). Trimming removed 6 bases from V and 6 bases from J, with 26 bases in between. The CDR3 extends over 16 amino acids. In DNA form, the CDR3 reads TGCAGTGCCCAGAAGGCACGCGCCATCATAAAGGATGGCTACACCTTC. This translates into CSAQKARAIIKDGYTF.

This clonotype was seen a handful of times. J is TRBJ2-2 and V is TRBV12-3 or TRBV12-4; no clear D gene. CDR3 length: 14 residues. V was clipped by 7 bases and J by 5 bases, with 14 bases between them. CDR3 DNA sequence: TGTGCCAGCACCCCCGTAGGGCGGACCGGGGAGCTGTTTTTT. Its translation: CASTPVGRTGELFF.

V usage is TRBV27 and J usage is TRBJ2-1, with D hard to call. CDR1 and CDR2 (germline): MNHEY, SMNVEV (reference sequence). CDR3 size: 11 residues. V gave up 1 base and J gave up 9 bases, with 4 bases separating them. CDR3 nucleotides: TGTGCCAGCAGTTTATATGGTGAGCAGTTCTTC. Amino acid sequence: CASSLYGEQFF.

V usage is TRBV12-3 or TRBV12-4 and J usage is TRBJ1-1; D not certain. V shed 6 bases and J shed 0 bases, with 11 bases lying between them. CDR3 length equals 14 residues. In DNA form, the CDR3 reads TGTGCCAGCAGCTACCAGGTAATGAACACTGAAGCTTTCTTT. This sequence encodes CASSYQVMNTEAFF.

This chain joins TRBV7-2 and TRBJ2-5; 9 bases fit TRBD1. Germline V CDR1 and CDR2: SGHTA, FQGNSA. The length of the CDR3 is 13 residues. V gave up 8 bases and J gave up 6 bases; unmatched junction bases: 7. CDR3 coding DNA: TGTGCCAGCCAGGGACAGGGTTCGAAGACCCAGTACTTC. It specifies CASQGQGSKTQYF. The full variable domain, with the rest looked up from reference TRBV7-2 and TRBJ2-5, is GAGVSQSPSNKVTEKGKDVELRCDPISGHTALYWYRQSLGQGLEFLIYFQGNSAPDKSGLPSDRFSAERTGGSVSTLTIQRTQQEDSAVYLCASQGQGSKTQYFGPGTRLLVL.

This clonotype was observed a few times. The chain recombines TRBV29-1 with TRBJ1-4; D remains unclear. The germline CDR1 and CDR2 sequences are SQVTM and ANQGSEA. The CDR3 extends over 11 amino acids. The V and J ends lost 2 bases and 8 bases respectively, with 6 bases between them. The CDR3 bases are TGCAGCGTTGAAAAGGGAGAAAAACTGTTTTTT. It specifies CSVEKGEKLFF.

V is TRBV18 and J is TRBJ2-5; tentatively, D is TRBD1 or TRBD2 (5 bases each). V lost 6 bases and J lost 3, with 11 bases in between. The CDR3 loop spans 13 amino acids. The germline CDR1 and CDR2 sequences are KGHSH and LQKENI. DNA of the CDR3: TGTGCCAGCTCCCCAGGGACGGAAGAGACCCAGTACTTC. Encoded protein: CASSPGTEETQYF.

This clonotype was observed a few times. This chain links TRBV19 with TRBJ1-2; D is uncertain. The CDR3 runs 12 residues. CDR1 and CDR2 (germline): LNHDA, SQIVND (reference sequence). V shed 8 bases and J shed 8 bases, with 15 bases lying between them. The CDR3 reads CASSSRAGGYTF. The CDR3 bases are TGTGCCAGTTCATCGAGGGCCGGGGGCTACACCTTC.